The T cell receptor (beta chain) described here comes from a study of T cell responses to AZD1222 COVID-19 vaccine. Overall study findings and caveats: All repertoire sampling was performed exclusively after the peak T cell response. AZD1222 recipients seropositive at baseline numbered only six or seven.

Concerning this clone: The antigen remains undetermined.

CDR3 length: 14 residues. Germline V gene data show CDR1 as LGHNA and CDR2 as YNFKEQ. V shed 4 bases, J shed 6 bases, and the junction held 7 bases outside the gene matches. Sequencing used immunoSEQ multiplex PCR; TCRdb keeps in-frame clones, though not all of them. The sample carries over 130,000 clones, 85% to 90% recorded once. This TCR came from an adult who received the AZD1222 COVID-19 vaccine. The V call is TRBV4-2, the J call TRBJ2-7; 9 bases align to TRBD1. Sequences were derived from peripheral blood, sampled 28 days after the second AZD1222 dose. The CDR3 loop is CASSPAGTGSEQYF. In DNA, the CDR3 is TGTGCCAGCAGCCCAGCCGGGACAGGGTCCGAGCAGTACTTC.